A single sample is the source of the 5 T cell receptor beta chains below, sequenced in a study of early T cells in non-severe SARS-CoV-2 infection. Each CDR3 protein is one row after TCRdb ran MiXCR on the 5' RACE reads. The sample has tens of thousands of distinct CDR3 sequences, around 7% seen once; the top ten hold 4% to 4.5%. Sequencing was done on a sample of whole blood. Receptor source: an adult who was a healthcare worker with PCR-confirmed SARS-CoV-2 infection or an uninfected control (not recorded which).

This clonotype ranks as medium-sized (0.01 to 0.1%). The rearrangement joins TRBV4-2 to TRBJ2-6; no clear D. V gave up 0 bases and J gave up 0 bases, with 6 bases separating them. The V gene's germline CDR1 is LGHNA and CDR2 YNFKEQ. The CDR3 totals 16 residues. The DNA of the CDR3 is TGTGCCAGCAGCCAAGATGACAACTCTGGGGCCAACGTCCTGACTTTC. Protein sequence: CASSQDDNSGANVLTF.

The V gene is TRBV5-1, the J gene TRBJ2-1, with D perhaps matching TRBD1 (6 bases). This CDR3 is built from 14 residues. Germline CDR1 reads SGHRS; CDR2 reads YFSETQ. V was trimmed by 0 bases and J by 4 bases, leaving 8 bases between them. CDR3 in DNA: TGCGCCAGCAGCTTGGGGACAGAATACAATGAGCAGTTCTTC. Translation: CASSLGTEYNEQFF.

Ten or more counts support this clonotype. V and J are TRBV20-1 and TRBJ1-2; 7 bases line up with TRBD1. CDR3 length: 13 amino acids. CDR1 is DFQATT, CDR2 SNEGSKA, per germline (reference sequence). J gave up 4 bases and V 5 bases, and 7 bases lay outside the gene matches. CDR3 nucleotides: TGCAGTGCTTGGCAAGGGGGCCTCTATGGCTACACCTTC. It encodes CSAWQGGLYGYTF.

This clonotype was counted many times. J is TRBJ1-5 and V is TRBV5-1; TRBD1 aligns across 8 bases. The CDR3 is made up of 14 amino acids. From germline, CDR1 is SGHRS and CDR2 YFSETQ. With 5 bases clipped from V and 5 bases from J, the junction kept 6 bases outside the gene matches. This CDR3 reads CASSRTGIDQPQHF. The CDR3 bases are TGCGCCAGCAGTAGGACAGGGATTGATCAGCCCCAGCATTTT. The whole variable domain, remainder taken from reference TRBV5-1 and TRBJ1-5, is KAGVTQTPRYLIKTRGQQVTLSCSPISGHRSVSWYQQTPGQGLQFLFEYFSETQRNKGNFPGRFSGRQFSNSRSEMNVSTLELGDSALYLCASSRTGIDQPQHFGDGTRLSIL.

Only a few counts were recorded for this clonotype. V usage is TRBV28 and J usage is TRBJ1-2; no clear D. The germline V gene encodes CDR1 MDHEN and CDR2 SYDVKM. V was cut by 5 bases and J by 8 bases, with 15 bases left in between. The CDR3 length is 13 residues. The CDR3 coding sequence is TGTGCCAGCAGTCCGGGAGACAATTGGGGCTACACCTTC. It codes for CASSPGDNWGYTF.